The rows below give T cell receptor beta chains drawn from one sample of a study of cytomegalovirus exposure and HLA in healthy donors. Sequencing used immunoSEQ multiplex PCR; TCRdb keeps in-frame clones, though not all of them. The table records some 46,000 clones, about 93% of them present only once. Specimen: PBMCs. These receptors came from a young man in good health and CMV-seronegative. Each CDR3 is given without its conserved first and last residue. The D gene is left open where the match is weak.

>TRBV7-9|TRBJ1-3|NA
ASSSRATIY
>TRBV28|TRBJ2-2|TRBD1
ASITQGAVNTGELF
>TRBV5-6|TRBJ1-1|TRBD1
ASSRVDRGRTEAF
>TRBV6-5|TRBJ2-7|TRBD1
ASSSRGREQY
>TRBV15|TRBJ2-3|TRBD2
ATSEGLATDTQY
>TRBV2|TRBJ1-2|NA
ASSGLLSYGYT
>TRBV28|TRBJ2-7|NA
ASSPRGRADSYEQY
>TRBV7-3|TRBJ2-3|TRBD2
ASSEHRGGGTDTQY
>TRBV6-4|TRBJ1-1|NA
ASSGSSGTEAF
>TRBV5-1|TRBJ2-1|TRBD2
ASSLDGTTYNEQF
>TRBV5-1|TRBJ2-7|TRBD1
ASSLGGTGSYEQY
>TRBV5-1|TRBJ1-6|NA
ASSLGVDNSPLH
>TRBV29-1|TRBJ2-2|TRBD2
SVAGGNGELF
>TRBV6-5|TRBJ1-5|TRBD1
ASSDRVIQPQH